Following are 2 T cell receptor beta chains from one sample sequenced in a study of Ad26.COV2.S vaccination and SARS-CoV-2 variants. Treatment specified: over 15 received Ad26.COV2.S at low or high dose, single or two shots; roughly five received placebo; per-sample allocation not given. Each sample was drawn 63 days after the first injection (of vaccine or placebo). Only in-frame clones appear in the TCRdb table, and some are missing; sequencing was by immunoSEQ multiplex PCR. The sample lists approximately 350,000 clones; around 87% were seen once. Sample: peripheral blood, taken in a trial of Ad26.COV2.S vaccine versus placebo. The receptor source for this set is a person aged 18-60 years who received the Ad26.COV2.S COVID-19 vaccine or a placebo.

The sample holds one count of this clone. The CDR3 bases are TGTGCCAGCAGGCTACTGGCGGGGGGGGACTGGGATACGCAGTATTTT. It encodes CASRLLAGGDWDTQYF. The chain employs TRBV7-2 and TRBJ2-3; 9 bases fit TRBD2. The CDR3 loop spans 16 amino acids. Losses at the gene ends were 6 bases for V and 6 bases for J; bases not matched to a gene: 13. Per the germline V gene, CDR1 is SGHTA and CDR2 is FQGNSA.

This chain uses TRBV3-1 (or the pseudogene TRBV3-2) with TRBJ2-3, with D uncertain. This CDR3 contains 13 residues. Trimming took off 7 bases at V and 1 base at J, with 9 bases between the two ends. Germline CDR1 LGHDT, CDR2 YNNKEL (reference sequence). Written as DNA, the CDR3 is TGTGCCAGCACTATTAAGGGCACAGATACGCAGTATTTT. Translated, it gives CASTIKGTDTQYF.